The sequence of this T cell receptor beta chain was determined in a study of vaccination and CD4 T cells after COVID-19 (dated by TCRdb to the early 2020s). Some background on the complete study: SARS-CoV-2 positivity had been established in the convalescent patients by nasal swab PCR, and mild disease was recorded in roughly ten of these patients and severe disease in one. Culture stimuli were overlapping spike peptide pools from SARS-CoV-2 and from the common cold coronaviruses HCoV-NL63, HCoV-OC43 and HCoV-229E. Post-COVID blood samples were collected from convalescent patients a median of about 92 days after diagnosis, with a range of about 30 to 180 days. Control cultures used a CEFX viral epitope pool as positive control, an HIV-1 Nef peptide pool as negative control, or no peptide. Post-vaccine blood samples were obtained a median of approximately 74 days after the second vaccine dose, with a range of about 13 to 241 days. In about 11 COVID-19 convalescent patients and a few infection-naive healthy vaccine recipients, the spike-specific CD4+ TCR repertoire before mRNA vaccination was compared with the repertoire after mRNA vaccination. Participants received two doses of either the Pfizer-BioNTech BNT162b2 vaccine (n=8) or the Moderna mRNA-1273 vaccine (n=2). The convalescent cohort comprised six males and four females, including two Hispanic individuals, seven Caucasians, two Asians and one multiracial person. Beyond this particular receptor, the publication reports: Only a relatively small number of convalescent patients were included in the study, and early timepoints following natural infection were not analyzed. The median count of SARS-CoV-2-reactive clonotypes went up from approximately 20 after infection to 38 after vaccination, although the change was not significant. In convalescent patients, a median roughly 87% of post-vaccine SARS-CoV-2-reactive clones were detected only after vaccination, and vaccine-specific priming was suggested by this finding. Of the vaccine-specific clones in convalescent patients, 304 of 307, or nearly all, reacted only to SARS-CoV-2 spike and did not cross-react with common cold coronaviruses.

Libraries were constructed by PCR. DNA from cultured CD4+ T cells was subjected to TCR sequencing with the Oncomine TCR Beta short-read assay at the Johns Hopkins FTIC core. The QIAamp micro DNA kit was used to extract genomic DNA from the cultured CD4+ T cells. Oncomine TCR Beta libraries made from cultured CD4+ T cells were pooled using unique dual indexes and sequenced on an Illumina iSeq 100. As for how the authors treated the data: Non-productive sequences were removed, and CDR3s that did not start with C, did not end with F or W, or were shorter than 7 amino acids were discarded. Antigen-specific clonotypes were identified using the MANAFEST web application through comparison of peptide-stimulated wells with reference and other culture wells. For a clone to be called positive, the clone needed an FDR below 0.05, an odds ratio above 5, and a productive frequency above 0.1% in at least two of three replicate wells. A clonotype counted as cross-reactive if it showed significant expansion both in the SARS-CoV-2 spike wells and in at least one common cold coronavirus spike condition. Similarity between CDR3 sequences was evaluated in R version 3.6.1 using Levenshtein distances (stringdist) and unrooted phylogenetic trees (ape). TCRdb passed the public sequencing reads through fastp at Q25 and MiXCR, retaining productive beta sequences. Every distinct CDR3 protein forms one entry, paired with its most common genes and DNA. The authors' filters were not applied to this entry. The sample table contains about 20,000 distinct CDR3 sequences; only one count was recorded for 50% of them. Roughly 6.7% of the sample lies in the top ten.

What this sample's treatment or condition label stands for: roughly 11-day PBMC culture with coronavirus spike peptide pools or control peptides (ViraFEST assay). The study used the ViraFEST assay, which expanded antigen-specific T cells with peptide pools and then identified expanded clonotypes by TCR sequencing. Positive SARS-CoV-2 PCR tests in the convalescent patients dated from March to December 2020, before Alpha, Beta and Delta variants emerged in the United States. Each well held approximately 2 million PBMCs cultured in IMDM containing approximately 5% human AB serum and around 10 IU/ml IL-2, with about 10 ug/ml peptide pools added. On days 3 and 7, half of the culture medium was replaced with fresh IL-2-containing medium. Once the cells had been in culture for approximately 10 days, the EasySep CD4+ T cell isolation kit was used to isolate CD4+ T cells by negative selection. Ficoll-Paque Plus gradient centrifugation was used to isolate PBMCs from whole blood, and the isolated PBMCs were then either used fresh or cryopreserved at -140C. Culture conditions were generally each tested in triplicate wells.

The germline V gene specifies SGHNT as CDR1 and YENEEA as CDR2. The CDR3, from cysteine to phenylalanine, totals 16 residues. Only the CDR3 part of the read is kept: 48 bases, read in frame from the first base. The V and J ends are trimmed by 5 bases and 10 bases, leaving 26 bases between them. As regards this clonotype: Its specific antigen is unknown. Base quality data are lacking; no much larger clone is found one base away.

The chain uses TRBV11-3 and TRBJ1-1; TRBD1 could be the D gene, as 6 bases match. The source of this sequence is a human donor who had recovered from COVID-19. Input material: CD4+ T cells from blood, cultured in vitro. The CDR3 protein sequence reads: CASSPTSGDTTRGAFF. In nucleotides, the sequence is TGTGCCAGCAGCCCCACATCCGGGGACACAACCCGCGGAGCTTTCTTT.